This TCR beta chain was identified in a study of T-cell reconstitution after alpha-beta-depleted transplantation in children. The sample holds a few counts of this clonotype. During its preparation, the TCRbeta library received unique molecular identifiers. One entry per CDR3 protein, called by TCRdb with MiXCR from the PCR reads. The sample has over 550,000 distinct CDR3 sequences; about 10% are singletons. The V and J ends lost 0 bases and 1 base respectively, with 6 bases between them. CDR3 size: 14 residues. CDR1 is LGHNA, CDR2 YSLEER, per germline. The specimen comprised PBMCs from the stem cell graft donor, sampled from the stem cell graft. V usage is TRBV4-3 and J usage is TRBJ1-1; D call uncertain. The TCR comes from a human donor who donated a stem cell graft to a child with acute myeloid leukemia. CDR3 coding DNA: TGCGCCAGCAGCCAAGATGTGGGGAACACTGAAGCTTTCTTT. This gives the protein CASSQDVGNTEAFF.